This T cell receptor (beta chain) appears in the sequencing data of a study of blood T cell repertoires in COVID-19 (dated by TCRdb to about 2020). For the wider study: Collaborator samples came from the United States, Italy and Spain and covered acute and convalescent phases of COVID-19. The material from the prospective study consisted of cDNA or gDNA derived from T cells, B-cell-depleted T cells, or PBMCs. Subjects who had been exposed to COVID-19, were actively infected with it, or had recovered from it provided the deeply sampled blood TCRbeta repertoires that made up the dataset. The repertoires were released in a freely available public database intended as a resource for research on the immune response to SARS-CoV-2. The samples were drawn from two sources: the first 160 participants of the ongoing ImmuneRACE study, and 950 to 1,500 subjects contributed by 6 global collaborators. Nearly every sample came with metadata listing a de-identified subject ID, COVID-19 status, age in years and sex. Where available, HLA class I and class II types were taken from metadata supplied by the sample provider and were not determined by assay-based typing.

The germline V gene specifies SGHTA as CDR1 and FQGNSA as CDR2. Spanning cysteine to phenylalanine, the CDR3 consists of 17 amino acids. Just the 51-base CDR3 DNA is kept, in frame starting at base 1. The V and J ends are trimmed by 1 base and 5 bases, leaving 15 bases between them. Comments on this clone: The antigen this receptor binds is unknown. No per-base quality is available; no much larger clone lies one base away.

Each collaborating institution followed its own protocols to collect whole blood in K2EDTA tubes. For TCRbeta analysis, collaborators shipped samples in one of three forms: frozen whole blood, isolated PBMCs, or DNA extracted from either of those sample types. TCRbeta CDR3 regions were amplified from genomic DNA using the immunoSEQ Assay, a bias-controlled multiplex PCR. Concerning the study's data processing: Within the assay, amplification of reference gene primers was used to estimate how many nucleated cells each sample contained. To quantify the absolute abundance of each unique TCRbeta CDR3 rearrangement, sequence reads were collapsed and filtered. For each sample, productive Simpson clonality was calculated as the square root of Simpson's diversity index over productive rearrangements. The table comes from immuneACCESS by way of TCRdb, which keeps in-frame sequences with V and J called. Part of the clones is missing from these tables; in studies checked, under half for an unresolved V gene and the rest for unknown reasons. That table supplies the V and J calls and clone size; D and trimming were determined from the DNA. This sample holds fewer than 500,000 clones; 70% to 90% were observed only once. The ten biggest clones cover roughly 1.4% of the sample.

Overall results and qualifications from the work: The amount of clinical and demographic metadata varied by source and participant and was provided uncurated.

The V gene is TRBV7-2 and the J gene is TRBJ1-6, with a tentative D gene TRBD1 over 5 matching bases. Sample: peripheral blood. This receptor was identified in a woman under 40 with active or convalescent COVID-19. The nucleotides are TGTGCCAGCAGCTTAGAGGGGTGGACGCCCCATAATTCACCCCTCCACTTT. It specifies CASSLEGWTPHNSPLHF.